These 25 T cell receptor beta chains share one sample of origin, sequenced in a study of shared clonotypes between healthy human individuals. Sequenced by immunoSEQ multiplex PCR; TCRdb stores in-frame clones only, minus some. The data hold about 1.5 million clones, with about 98% observed a single time. The material sequenced was naive CD4+ T cells sorted from blood. Subset given: CD45RA+ positively selected. The receptors were gathered from a man aged 25-45 years in good health.

This chain links TRBV29-1 with TRBJ2-2; the match to TRBD1 covers 7 bases. The CDR3 loop spans 14 amino acids. The junction had 4 bases not matched to a gene; V was cut back by 1 base and J by 5 bases. CDR1 and CDR2 from the germline V gene are SQVTM and ANQGSEA. CDR3: CSVEGQGGTGELFF. Written as DNA, the CDR3 is TGCAGCGTTGAAGGACAGGGTGGTACCGGGGAGCTGTTTTTT.

The V call is TRBV5-1, the J call TRBJ1-4; 7 bases line up with TRBD1. Germline V gives CDR1 SGHRS, CDR2 YFSETQ. This CDR3 region has 17 residues. V lost 4 bases to trimming and J lost 5 bases; unmatched junction nucleotides: 14. DNA of the CDR3: TGCGCCAGCAGCCAACTCCACCGACAGGGAATCAATGAAAAACTGTTTTTT. This encodes CASSQLHRQGINEKLFF.

This sequence joins TRBV11-2 and TRBJ2-2; TRBD2 matches 13 bases. Looked up from germline, CDR1 is SGHAT and CDR2 is FQNNGV. CDR3 length: 16 amino acids. With V trimmed by 5 bases and J by 7 bases, 7 bases remained unmatched. The CDR3 DNA is TGTGCCAGCAGCCTTCGACTAGCGGGAGGCATCGGGGAGCTGTTTTTT. It yields the protein CASSLRLAGGIGELFF.

J is TRBJ1-2 and V is TRBV4-2, with D unresolved. This CDR3 is built from 13 residues. The V end was cut by 0 bases, the J end by 1 base, with 3 bases between. CDR1 LGHNA and CDR2 YNFKEQ come from the germline V gene. The CDR3 is CASSQEYNYGYTF. The CDR3 nucleotides are TGTGCCAGCAGCCAAGAGTATAACTATGGCTACACCTTC.

V usage is TRBV29-1 and J usage is TRBJ2-7; 9 bases agree with TRBD2. Trimming removed 6 bases from V and 0 bases from J; junction bases left unmatched: 6. This CDR3 contains 14 residues. Germline-derived CDR1 and CDR2 are SQVTM and ANQGSEA. CDR3 amino acids: CSVLSSGDSYEQYF. The CDR3 DNA reads TGCAGCGTCCTTTCTAGCGGGGACTCCTACGAGCAGTACTTC.

The chain couples TRBV28 to TRBJ1-2; D is ambiguous. The CDR3 length is 14 residues. With 7 bases removed from V and 5 bases from J, the gap between germline ends came to 17 bases. The germline gives CDR1 MDHEN, CDR2 SYDVKM. In DNA, the CDR3 is TGTGCCAGCACCCTCAGGTTCGGGGAGTATGGCTACACCTTC. This translates into CASTLRFGEYGYTF.

This chain uses TRBV4-3 with TRBJ1-5; 9 bases agree with TRBD1. V was pared by 1 base and J by 7 bases, with 8 bases of the junction left unmatched. This CDR3 has 16 amino acids. Germline CDR1 reads LGHNA; CDR2 reads YSLEER. This CDR3 reads CASSQVKDRGAQPQHF. The CDR3 DNA reads TGCGCCAGCAGCCAAGTAAAGGACAGGGGCGCCCAGCCCCAGCATTTT.

CDR3 nucleotide sequence: TGTGCCAGTACCGGACTAGCGGGAGCGCCCTACAATGAGCAGTTCTTC. This translates into CASTGLAGAPYNEQFF. The chain has TRBV19 and TRBJ2-1; 13 positions match TRBD2. V was pared by 7 bases and J by 2 bases, with 5 bases of the junction left unmatched. The CDR3 is 16 residues long. Germline CDR1 reads LNHDA; CDR2 reads SQIVND (reference sequence). The variable domain in full, with the rest retrieved from reference TRBV19 and TRBJ2-1, is DGGITQSPKYLFRKEGQNVTLSCEQNLNHDAMYWYRQDPGQGLRLIYYSQIVNDFQKGDIAEGYSVSREKKESFPLTVTSAQKNPTAFYLCASTGLAGAPYNEQFFGPGTRLTVL.

This chain links TRBV5-4 with TRBJ2-5, with 7 bases aligning to TRBD1. This CDR3 is 16 amino acids long. From germline, CDR1 is SGHNT and CDR2 YYREEE (reference sequence). Trimming removed 5 bases from V and 7 bases from J; junction bases left unmatched: 17. The CDR3 is CASSSGTASLRGTQYF. DNA of the CDR3: TGTGCCAGCAGTTCCGGGACAGCCTCTCTCCGGGGGACCCAGTACTTC.

CDR3 in amino acids: CASSLDGLVAFDTQYF. As DNA, the CDR3 is TGCGCCAGCAGCTTGGACGGACTAGTGGCCTTTGATACGCAGTATTTT. The J gene is TRBJ2-3, the V gene TRBV5-1; 7 bases fit TRBD2. Germline V lookup: CDR1 SGHRS, CDR2 YFSETQ. After removal of 0 bases from V and 6 bases from J, the junction contained 10 bases not matched to a gene. This CDR3 is built from 16 residues.

The chain combines TRBV4-1 with TRBJ2-6; maybe TRBD2 (6 bases). V was trimmed by 0 bases and J by 3 bases, leaving 9 bases between them. Germline CDR1 MGHRA, CDR2 YSYEKL. The CDR3 loop spans 16 amino acids. The CDR3: CASSQERGGGANVLTF. The CDR3 DNA is TGCGCCAGCAGCCAAGAGAGGGGAGGTGGGGCCAACGTCCTGACTTTC.

The rearrangement links TRBV7-2 to TRBJ1-5, with D tentatively TRBD1 (5 bases). The V gene lost 3 bases and the J gene lost 7 bases, with 10 bases spanning the gap. The CDR3 is made up of 13 amino acids. The germline V gene encodes CDR1 SGHTA and CDR2 FQGNSA. The CDR3 is CASSFGGGQPQHF. The CDR3 DNA follows: TGTGCCAGCAGCTTCGGGGGTGGCCAGCCCCAGCATTTT. The full variable domain, with the rest looked up from reference TRBV7-2 and TRBJ1-5, is GAGVSQSPSNKVTEKGKDVELRCDPISGHTALYWYRQSLGQGLEFLIYFQGNSAPDKSGLPSDRFSAERTGGSVSTLTIQRTQQEDSAVYLCASSFGGGQPQHFGDGTRLSIL.

This chain links TRBV19 with TRBJ2-7, with 10 nucleotides matching TRBD2. Per germline, CDR1 LNHDA and CDR2 SQIVND (reference sequence). The ends lost 0 bases at V and 5 bases at J; junction bases unmatched: 7. This CDR3 is built from 16 residues. The CDR3 here is CASSIDRLAGEHEQYF. CDR3 nucleotides: TGTGCCAGTAGTATAGATCGGCTAGCGGGAGAACACGAGCAGTACTTC.

This clone was detected once. The V gene is TRBV9, the J gene TRBJ1-4; no clear D gene. Deletions cut 0 bases from V and 4 bases from J, with 10 bases between. Germline-derived CDR1 and CDR2 are SGDLS and YYNGEE. The CDR3 spans 15 residues. This CDR3 is CASSVGGNFNEKLFF. The CDR3 region has the DNA TGTGCCAGCAGCGTAGGCGGGAACTTTAATGAAAAACTGTTTTTT.

This clone was recorded once. V is TRBV25-1 and J is TRBJ1-1, with D hard to call. Trimming removed 5 bases from V and 4 bases from J, with 11 bases in between. Germline V lookup: CDR1 MGHDK, CDR2 SYGVNS. There are 13 residues in the CDR3. As DNA, the CDR3 is TGTGCCAGCAGTTCCCTTAGGGCCACTGAAGCTTTCTTT. This encodes CASSSLRATEAFF.

The genes are TRBV2 and TRBJ2-6, with D possibly being TRBD1 (5 bases). The V end was cut by 6 bases, the J end by 0 bases, with 12 bases between. CDR1 and CDR2 from the germline V gene are SNHLY and FYNNEI. This CDR3 comprises 16 residues. CDR3 loop: CASSRATISGANVLTF. CDR3 nucleotides: TGTGCCAGCAGCAGGGCTACGATCTCTGGGGCCAACGTCCTGACTTTC.

This rearrangement joins TRBV2 to TRBJ1-2, with D hard to call. V was cut by 8 bases and J by 9 bases, with 19 bases left in between. CDR1 SNHLY and CDR2 FYNNEI come from the germline V gene. CDR3 length: 13 residues. This CDR3 reads CASLESGPYSYTF. The CDR3 DNA reads TGTGCCAGCCTCGAATCTGGTCCCTACAGCTACACCTTC.

In regard to this clone: The junction differs from germline at one of its ends, possibly a read error. The rearrangement joins TRBV20-1 to TRBJ2-5; no clear D. Germline CDR1 is DFQATT and CDR2 is SNEGSKA (reference sequence). This CDR3 is built from 11 residues. CDR3 in DNA: TGCAGTGTTGTACAGCAAGGGACCCAGTACTTC. It specifies CSVVQQGTQYF.

This chain joins TRBV6-5 and TRBJ2-7; TRBD2 matches at 8 bases. Trimming at V came to 6 bases and at J to 2 bases, leaving 9 bases not matched to a gene. The length of the CDR3 is 15 residues. CDR1 MNHEY and CDR2 SVGAGI come from the germline V gene. The CDR3 protein is CASSRSGRSTYEQYF. The CDR3 DNA reads TGTGCCAGCAGCCGCAGCGGGAGATCCACCTACGAGCAGTACTTC.

V and J are TRBV7-2 and TRBJ2-2, with D possibly matching TRBD1 (6 bases). Trimming stripped 3 bases from V and 1 base from J, with 12 bases between. CDR1 is SGHTA and CDR2 is FQGNSA in the germline V gene. This CDR3 contains 16 residues. CDR3 region: CASSLAGALNTGELFF. The CDR3 nucleotides are TGTGCCAGCAGCTTGGCAGGGGCGCTGAACACCGGGGAGCTGTTTTTT. The variable domain in full, completed from reference TRBV7-2 and TRBJ2-2, reads GAGVSQSPSNKVTEKGKDVELRCDPISGHTALYWYRQSLGQGLEFLIYFQGNSAPDKSGLPSDRFSAERTGGSVSTLTIQRTQQEDSAVYLCASSLAGALNTGELFFGEGSRLTVL.

The rearrangement uses TRBV7-9 and TRBJ2-3, with 9 bases that match TRBD2. This CDR3 comprises 14 residues. V shed 8 bases and J 4 bases; nucleotides not matched to a gene: 7. The germline gives CDR1 SEHNR, CDR2 FQNEAQ (reference sequence). CDR3 in DNA: TGTGCCAGCGGCAAGCGGGAGGTCGCAGATACGCAGTATTTT. It translates to CASGKREVADTQYF.

The V and J genes are TRBV18 and TRBJ2-3, with D perhaps assigned TRBD1 or TRBD2 (5 bases each). The germline CDR1 and CDR2 sequences are KGHSH and LQKENI. Trimming cost V 4 bases and J 2 bases, with 31 bases left between them. The CDR3 spans 21 residues. CDR3 nucleotide sequence: TGTGCCAGCTCACAAACCCCCGGGACGGTATACGGGACCACATTCACAGATACGCAGTATTTT. Its translation is CASSQTPGTVYGTTFTDTQYF.

V gene TRBV7-2 combines with J gene TRBJ2-7; 10 bases align to TRBD1. CDR3 length equals 15 residues. V shed 1 base and J 6 bases; nucleotides not matched to a gene: 6. CDR1 is SGHTA and CDR2 is FQGNSA in the germline V gene. Here the CDR3 DNA reads TGTGCCAGCAGCTTAGTAGGGACAGGGGTAATCGAGCAGTACTTC. It yields the protein CASSLVGTGVIEQYF.

This chain links TRBV2 with TRBJ2-7, with D possibly TRBD2 on 7 matching bases. V dropped 4 bases and J dropped 7 bases, with 29 bases sitting between them. The length of the CDR3 is 18 residues. CDR1 is SNHLY and CDR2 is FYNNEI in the germline V gene. CDR3 amino acids: CASSARLTGRGGMREQYF. Here the CDR3 DNA reads TGTGCCAGCAGTGCCCGCCTTACAGGGAGGGGAGGTATGAGGGAGCAGTACTTC.

The rearrangement uses TRBV28 and TRBJ2-5; 8 positions match TRBD1. Germline loops: CDR1 MDHEN, CDR2 SYDVKM. Losses at the gene ends were 10 bases for V and 7 bases for J; bases not matched to a gene: 8. The CDR3 is made up of 12 amino acids. The DNA of the CDR3 is TGTGCCACCCAGGACAGGGTCGGGACCCAGTACTTC. Its translation: CATQDRVGTQYF.